This TCR beta chain was recorded in a study of blood T cell repertoires in COVID-19. V lost 8 bases and J 1 base, leaving 14 bases between the germline ends. Per the germline V gene, CDR1 is MNHEY and CDR2 is SVGAGI. This CDR3 spans 14 amino acids. This clone has more than one count but fewer than ten. TCRdb's copy holds only in-frame clones and misses some; the assay was immunoSEQ multiplex PCR. Here the sample spans roughly 49,000 clones, 85% to 90% being singletons. The sample taken for sequencing was peripheral blood. V gene TRBV6-5 combines with J gene TRBJ1-1; TRBD1 is a possible D gene (5 bases). The receptor was isolated from a man aged 80 or over with active COVID-19. The CDR3 is CASRRGSENTEAFF. The CDR3 coding sequence is TGTGCCAGCCGGAGGGGCTCGGAGAACACTGAAGCTTTCTTT.